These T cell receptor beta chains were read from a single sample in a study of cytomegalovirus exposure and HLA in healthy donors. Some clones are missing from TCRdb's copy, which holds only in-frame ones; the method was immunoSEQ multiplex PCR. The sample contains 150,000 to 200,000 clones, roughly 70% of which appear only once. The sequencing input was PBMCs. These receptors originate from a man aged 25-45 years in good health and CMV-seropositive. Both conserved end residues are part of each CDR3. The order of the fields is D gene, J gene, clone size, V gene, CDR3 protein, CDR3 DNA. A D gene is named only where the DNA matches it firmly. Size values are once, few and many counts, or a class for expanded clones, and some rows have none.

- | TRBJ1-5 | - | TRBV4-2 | CASSGPGAGPNQPQHF | TGTGCCAGCAGCGGTCCGGGAGCCGGACCCAATCAGCCCCAGCATTTT
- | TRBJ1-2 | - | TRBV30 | CAWRLGPGALLGYTF | TGTGCCTGGAGACTGGGACCGGGAGCCCTACTGGGCTACACCTTC
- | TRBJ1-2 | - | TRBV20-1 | CSAPTVYGYTF | TGCAGTGCTCCGACAGTCTATGGCTACACCTTC
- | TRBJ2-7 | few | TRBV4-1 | CASSQQGYEQYF | TGCGCCAGCAGCCAACAGGGCTACGAGCAGTACTTC
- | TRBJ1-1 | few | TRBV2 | CASSLPTGGVNTEAFF | TGTGCCAGCAGTCTCCCCACCGGCGGGGTGAACACTGAAGCTTTCTTT
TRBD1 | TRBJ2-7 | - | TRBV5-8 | CASSDRDHEQYF | TGTGCCAGCAGCGACAGGGACCACGAGCAGTACTTC
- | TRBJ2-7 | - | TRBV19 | CASSPPGQSSYEQYF | TGTGCCAGTAGTCCCCCGGGACAAAGCTCCTACGAGCAGTACTTC
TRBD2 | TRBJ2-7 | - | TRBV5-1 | CASNLGAGGGEQYF | TGCGCCAGCAACCTGGGAGCGGGAGGGGGTGAGCAGTACTTC
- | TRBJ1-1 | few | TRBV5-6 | CASNRVGTEAFF | TGTGCCAGCAACCGGGTAGGCACTGAAGCTTTCTTT
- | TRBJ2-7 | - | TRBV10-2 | CASQTGYEQYF | TGCGCCAGCCAAACAGGGTACGAGCAGTACTTC
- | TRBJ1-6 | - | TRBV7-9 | CASSFPRVGSPLHF | TGTGCCAGCAGCTTCCCCAGGGTAGGGTCACCCCTCCACTTT
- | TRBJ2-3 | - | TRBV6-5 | CASSYSGVGGDTQYF | TGTGCCAGCAGTTACTCGGGGGTGGGAGGAGATACGCAGTATTTT
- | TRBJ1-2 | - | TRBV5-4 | CANGGVEGEVGYTF | TGTGCTAATGGAGGTGTAGAAGGGGAGGTTGGCTACACCTTC
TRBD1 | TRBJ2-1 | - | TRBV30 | CAWSLQGVYNEQFF | TGTGCCTGGAGTCTCCAGGGGGTTTACAATGAGCAGTTCTTC
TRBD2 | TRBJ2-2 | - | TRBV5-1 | CASSLGSGGPYGTGELFF | TGCGCCAGCAGCCTTGGCTCGGGAGGGCCATATGGCACCGGGGAGCTGTTTTTT
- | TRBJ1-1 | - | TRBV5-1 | CASSTGPEDEAFF | TGCGCCAGCAGCACCGGACCGGAGGACGAAGCTTTCTTT
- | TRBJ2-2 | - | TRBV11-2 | CASSWTDSANTGELFF | TGTGCCAGCAGCTGGACGGACAGCGCGAACACCGGGGAGCTGTTTTTT
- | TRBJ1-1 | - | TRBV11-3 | CASSWGVMNTEAFF | TGTGCCAGCAGCTGGGGAGTCATGAACACTGAAGCTTTCTTT
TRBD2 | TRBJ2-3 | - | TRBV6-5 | CASSYSSGRWADTQYF | TGTGCCAGCAGTTACTCGAGCGGGAGGTGGGCGGATACGCAGTATTTT
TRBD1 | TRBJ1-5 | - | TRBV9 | CASSPGQGGWPQHF | TGTGCCAGCAGCCCGGGACAGGGTGGATGGCCCCAGCATTTT
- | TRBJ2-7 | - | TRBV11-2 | CASSLSGYEQYF | TGTGCCAGCAGCTTATCAGGGTACGAGCAGTACTTC
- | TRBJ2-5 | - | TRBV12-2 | CASRPRTSGRVSQTYQETQYF | TGTGCAAGTCGCCCCAGGACTAGCGGGAGGGTTAGTCAGACGTACCAAGAGACCCAGTACTTC
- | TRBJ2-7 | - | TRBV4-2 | CASSQEVRTDRYEQYF | TGTGCCAGCAGCCAAGAGGTCCGGACAGACAGATACGAGCAGTACTTC
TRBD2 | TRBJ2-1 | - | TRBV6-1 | CASSVTSGRTYSSYNEQFF | TGTGCCAGCAGTGTTACTAGCGGGAGAACCTATAGTTCCTACAATGAGCAGTTCTTC
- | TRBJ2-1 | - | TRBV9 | CASSSLGQDFNEQFF | TGTGCCAGCAGCTCTTTGGGACAAGATTTCAATGAGCAGTTCTTC
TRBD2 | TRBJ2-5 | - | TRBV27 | CASSLHLAGGQETQYF | TGTGCCAGCAGTCTACACCTAGCGGGAGGGCAAGAGACCCAGTACTTC
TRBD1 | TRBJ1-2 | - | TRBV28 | CASSLGTDNYGYTF | TGTGCCAGCAGTCTTGGGACAGATAACTATGGCTACACCTTC
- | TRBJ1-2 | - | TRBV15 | CATSREWGPYNYGYTF | TGTGCCACCAGCAGAGAATGGGGCCCTTATAACTATGGCTACACCTTC
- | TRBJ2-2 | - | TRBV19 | CASSIRRQANTGELFF | TGTGCCAGTAGTATAAGACGTCAGGCAAACACCGGGGAGCTGTTTTTT
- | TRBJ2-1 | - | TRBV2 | CASSAGINDEQFF | TGTGCCAGCAGTGCAGGGATTAACGATGAGCAGTTCTTC
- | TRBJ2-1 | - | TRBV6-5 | CASSLSGVQYEQFF | TGTGCCAGCAGCCTTAGCGGAGTACAATATGAGCAGTTCTTC
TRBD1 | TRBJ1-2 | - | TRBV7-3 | CASSGGTASDGYTF | TGTGCCAGCAGCGGGGGGACAGCCTCGGATGGCTACACCTTC
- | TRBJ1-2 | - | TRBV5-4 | CASSLDRVSNYGYTF | TGTGCCAGCAGCTTGGACAGGGTGTCTAACTATGGCTACACCTTC
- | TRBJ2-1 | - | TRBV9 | CASSVGDSYNEQFF | TGTGCCAGCAGCGTCGGAGACTCCTACAATGAGCAGTTCTTC
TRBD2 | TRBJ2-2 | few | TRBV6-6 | CASKGGLAEHTGELFF | TGTGCCAGCAAGGGGGGACTAGCGGAGCACACCGGGGAGCTGTTTTTT
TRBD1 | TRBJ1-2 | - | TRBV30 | CAWSKGQGDGYTF | TGTGCCTGGAGTAAAGGACAGGGGGATGGCTACACCTTC
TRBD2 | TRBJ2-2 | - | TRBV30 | CAWALGLAGLGDTGELFF | TGTGCCTGGGCCCTCGGACTAGCGGGACTAGGCGACACCGGGGAGCTGTTTTTT
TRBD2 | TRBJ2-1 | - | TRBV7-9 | CASSWLTSSEQFF | TGTGCCAGCAGCTGGCTGACTAGCAGTGAGCAGTTCTTC
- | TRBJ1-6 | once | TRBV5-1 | CASSLDPGQIGNSPLHF | TGCGCCAGCAGCTTAGACCCAGGGCAGATCGGTAATTCACCCCTCCACTTT
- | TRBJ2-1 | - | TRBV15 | CATSRDTGSDNEQFF | TGTGCCACCAGCAGAGATACGGGATCCGACAATGAGCAGTTCTTC
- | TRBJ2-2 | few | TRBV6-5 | CASSYSYTGSTGELFF | TGTGCCAGCAGTTACTCCTATACAGGATCGACCGGGGAGCTGTTTTTT
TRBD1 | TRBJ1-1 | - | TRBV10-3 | CAISESAAGTGGTEAFF | TGTGCCATCAGTGAGTCTGCCGCCGGGACAGGGGGCACTGAAGCTTTCTTT
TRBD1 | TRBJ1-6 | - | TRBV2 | CAGRQSQGVNSPLHF | TGTGCCGGCAGACAAAGCCAGGGGGTGAATTCACCCCTCCACTTT
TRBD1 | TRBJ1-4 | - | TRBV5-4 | CASSLDRGSEKLFF | TGTGCCAGCAGCCTAGACAGGGGGAGTGAAAAACTGTTTTTT
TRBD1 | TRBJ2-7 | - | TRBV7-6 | CASSLRPLDRGLSAEQYF | TGTGCCAGCAGCTTACGCCCGCTGGACAGGGGGCTATCAGCCGAGCAGTACTTC
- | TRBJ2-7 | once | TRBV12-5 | CASGIGLAYEQYF | TGTGCTAGTGGTATCGGACTCGCCTACGAGCAGTACTTC
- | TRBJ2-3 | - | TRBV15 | CATSRDASLAVFPDTQYF | TGTGCCACCAGCAGAGATGCATCGCTAGCTGTATTCCCAGATACGCAGTATTTT
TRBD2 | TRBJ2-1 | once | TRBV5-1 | CASSLAASGAYNEQFF | TGCGCCAGCAGCTTGGCTGCTAGCGGAGCCTACAATGAGCAGTTCTTC
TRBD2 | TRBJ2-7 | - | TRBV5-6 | CASTGTSVSAGINDF | TGTGCCAGCACCGGGACTAGCGTTTCCGCTGGGATCAACGACTTC
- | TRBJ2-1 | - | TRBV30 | CAWSTVGSSYNEQFF | TGTGCCTGGAGTACGGTGGGCAGCTCCTACAATGAGCAGTTCTTC
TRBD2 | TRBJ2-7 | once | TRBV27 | CASSSRVAGEGSYEQYF | TGTGCCAGCAGTTCTAGGGTAGCGGGAGAGGGCTCCTACGAGCAGTACTTC
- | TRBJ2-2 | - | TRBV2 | CASTGNTGELFF | TGTGCCAGCACCGGGAACACCGGGGAGCTGTTTTTT
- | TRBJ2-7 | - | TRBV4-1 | CASSPAPGVYEQYF | TGCGCCAGCAGCCCAGCACCGGGAGTCTACGAGCAGTACTTC
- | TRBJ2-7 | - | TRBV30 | CAWSLGEAREQYF | TGTGCCTGGAGTTTAGGTGAGGCTCGCGAGCAGTACTTC